The clone carrying this T cell receptor beta chain appeared once. Its antigen is as yet unknown. This sample is drawn from a study of cytomegalovirus exposure and HLA in healthy donors. General study results and limits: Three chains linked to CMV were shown in vitro to be specific for CMV antigens. When analyzed later, a missense DCLRE1C variant was found to be linked to TCR beta V- and J-gene trimming. Data from an earlier analysis indicated that most TCR beta V segments were productive either about 90% or about 30% of the time. With DRB1 most and HLA-C fewest, TCR association rates differed between HLA loci in a later analysis.

CDR1 and CDR2 from the germline V gene are SGHAT and FQNNGV. J was trimmed by 3 bases and V by 4 bases; bases with no gene match: 7. The CDR3 covers 16 residues. Primers for the PCR totalled 60 Vbeta and 13 Jbeta. The table came from immunoSEQ multiplex PCR; TCRdb's copy has only in-frame clones and leaves some out. The data hold approximately 160,000 clones, with 77% observed a single time. The TCR sequence derives from a woman between 40 and 55 years old in good health and CMV-seropositive. The chain joins TRBV11-2 to TRBJ2-7, with 12 bases identical to TRBD2. Sequenced sample: PBMCs. This chain's CDR3 is CASSYGTSGPNYEQYF. CDR3 coding DNA: TGTGCCAGCAGCTACGGGACTAGCGGGCCTAACTACGAGCAGTACTTC.